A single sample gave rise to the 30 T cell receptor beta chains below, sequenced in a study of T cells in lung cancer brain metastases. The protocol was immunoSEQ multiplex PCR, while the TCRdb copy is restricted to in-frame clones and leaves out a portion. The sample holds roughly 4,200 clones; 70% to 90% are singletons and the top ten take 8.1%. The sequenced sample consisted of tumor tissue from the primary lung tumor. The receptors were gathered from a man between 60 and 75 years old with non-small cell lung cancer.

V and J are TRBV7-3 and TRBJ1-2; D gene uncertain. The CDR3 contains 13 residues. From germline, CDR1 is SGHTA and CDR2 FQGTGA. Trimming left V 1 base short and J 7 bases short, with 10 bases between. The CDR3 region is CASSLNGDRGYTF. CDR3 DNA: TGTGCCAGCAGCTTAAACGGAGATCGTGGCTACACCTTC.

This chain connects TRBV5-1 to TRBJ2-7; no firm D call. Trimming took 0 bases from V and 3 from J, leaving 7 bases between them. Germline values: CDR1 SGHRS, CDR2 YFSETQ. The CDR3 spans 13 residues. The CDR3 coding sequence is TGCGCCAGCAGCTTGGCCGCTTTCTACGAGCAGTACTTC. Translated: CASSLAAFYEQYF.

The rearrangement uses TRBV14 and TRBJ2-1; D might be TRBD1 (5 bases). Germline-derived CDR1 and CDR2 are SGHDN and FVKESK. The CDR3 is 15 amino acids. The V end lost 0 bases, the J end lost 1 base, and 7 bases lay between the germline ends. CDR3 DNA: TGTGCCAGCAGCCAAGAAAGGGGTTCCTACAATGAGCAGTTCTTC. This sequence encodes CASSQERGSYNEQFF.

The CDR3 DNA is TGCGCCAGTAGACCGCGTGGGTTGTCGTCCACAGATACGCAGTATTTT. Translating it yields CASRPRGLSSTDTQYF. V and J are TRBV5-1 and TRBJ2-3; no reliable D call. V gave up 8 bases and J gave up 2 bases, with 21 bases separating them. This CDR3 spans 16 amino acids. Germline lookup yields CDR1 SGHRS and CDR2 YFSETQ.

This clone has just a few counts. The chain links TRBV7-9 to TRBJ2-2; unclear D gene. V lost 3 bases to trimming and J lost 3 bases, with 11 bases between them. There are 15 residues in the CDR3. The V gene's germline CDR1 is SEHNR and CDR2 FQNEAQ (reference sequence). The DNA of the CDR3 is TGTGCCAGCAGCTTGGGAAAGCCGGACACCGGGGAGCTGTTTTTT. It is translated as CASSLGKPDTGELFF.

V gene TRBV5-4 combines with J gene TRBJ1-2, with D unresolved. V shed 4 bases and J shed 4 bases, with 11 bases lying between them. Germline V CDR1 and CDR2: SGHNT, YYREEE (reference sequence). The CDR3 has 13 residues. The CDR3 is CASSEDGVYGYTF. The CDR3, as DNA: TGTGCCAGCAGCGAGGACGGAGTCTATGGCTACACCTTC.

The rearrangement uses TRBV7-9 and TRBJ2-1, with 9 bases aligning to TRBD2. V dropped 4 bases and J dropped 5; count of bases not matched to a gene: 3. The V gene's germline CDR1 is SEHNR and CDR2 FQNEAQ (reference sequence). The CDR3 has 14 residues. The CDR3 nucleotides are TGTGCCAGCAGCTGGACTAGCGTCGACAATGAGCAGTTCTTC. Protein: CASSWTSVDNEQFF.

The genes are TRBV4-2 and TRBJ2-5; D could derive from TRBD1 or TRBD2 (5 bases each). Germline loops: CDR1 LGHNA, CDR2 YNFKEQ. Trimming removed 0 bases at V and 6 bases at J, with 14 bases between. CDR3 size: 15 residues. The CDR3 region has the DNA TGTGCCAGCAGCCAAGATATAGGGGACGGACAGACCCAGTACTTC. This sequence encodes CASSQDIGDGQTQYF.

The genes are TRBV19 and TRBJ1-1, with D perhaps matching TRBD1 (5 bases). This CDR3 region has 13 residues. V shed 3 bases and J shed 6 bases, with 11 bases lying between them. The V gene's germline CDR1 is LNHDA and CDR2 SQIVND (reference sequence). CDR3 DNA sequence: TGTGCCAGTAGTATCTTCAGGGACTCTGAAGCTTTCTTT. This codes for CASSIFRDSEAFF.

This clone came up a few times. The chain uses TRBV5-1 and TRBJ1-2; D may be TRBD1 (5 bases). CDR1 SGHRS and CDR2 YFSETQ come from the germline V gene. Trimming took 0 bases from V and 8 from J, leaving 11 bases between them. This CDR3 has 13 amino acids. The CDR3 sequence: CASSLGDQGGYTF. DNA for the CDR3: TGCGCCAGCAGCTTGGGGGATCAGGGCGGCTACACCTTC. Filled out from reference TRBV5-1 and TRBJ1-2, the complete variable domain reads KAGVTQTPRYLIKTRGQQVTLSCSPISGHRSVSWYQQTPGQGLQFLFEYFSETQRNKGNFPGRFSGRQFSNSRSEMNVSTLELGDSALYLCASSLGDQGGYTFGSGTRLTVV.

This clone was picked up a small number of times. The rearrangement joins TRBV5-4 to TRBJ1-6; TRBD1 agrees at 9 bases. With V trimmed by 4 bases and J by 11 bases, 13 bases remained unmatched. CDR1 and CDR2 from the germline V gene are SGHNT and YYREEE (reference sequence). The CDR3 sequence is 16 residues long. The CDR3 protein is CASSPRGQGGPTPLHF. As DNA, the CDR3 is TGTGCCAGCAGCCCAAGGGGACAGGGAGGGCCTACACCCCTCCACTTT.

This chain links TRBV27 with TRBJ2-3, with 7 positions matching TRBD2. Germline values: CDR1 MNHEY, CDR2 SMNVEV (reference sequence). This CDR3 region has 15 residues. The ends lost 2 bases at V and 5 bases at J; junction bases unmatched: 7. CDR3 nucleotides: TGTGCCAGCAGTTTAGGGGCTAGCGGAATAGATACGCAGTATTTT. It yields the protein CASSLGASGIDTQYF.

CDR3 nucleotide sequence: TGTGCCAGCAGCCAAGAGGCGGTCCATGGCAGGTCTGGAAACACCATATATTTT. It codes for CASSQEAVHGRSGNTIYF. V and J are TRBV14 and TRBJ1-3, with D hard to call. V was shortened by 0 bases and J by 1 base, with 16 bases between the two germline ends. In germline, CDR1 is SGHDN, CDR2 FVKESK. The CDR3 runs 18 residues.

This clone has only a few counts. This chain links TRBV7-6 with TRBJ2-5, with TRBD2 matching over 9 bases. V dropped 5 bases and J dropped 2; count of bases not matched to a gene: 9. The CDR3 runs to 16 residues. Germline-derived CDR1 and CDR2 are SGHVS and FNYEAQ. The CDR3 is CASSPRAGGEQETQYF. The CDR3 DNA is TGTGCCAGCAGCCCTCGCGCGGGGGGGGAACAAGAGACCCAGTACTTC.

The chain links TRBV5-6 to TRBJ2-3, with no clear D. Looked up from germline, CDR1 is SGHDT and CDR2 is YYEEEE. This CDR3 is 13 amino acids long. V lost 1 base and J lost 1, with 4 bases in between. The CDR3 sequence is CASSLTGTDTQYF. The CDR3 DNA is TGTGCCAGCAGCTTGACAGGCACAGATACGCAGTATTTT.

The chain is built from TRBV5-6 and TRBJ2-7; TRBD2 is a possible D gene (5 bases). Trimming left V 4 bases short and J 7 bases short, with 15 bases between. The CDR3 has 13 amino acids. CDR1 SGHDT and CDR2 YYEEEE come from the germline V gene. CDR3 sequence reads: CASSQLGFWEQYF. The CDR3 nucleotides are TGTGCCAGCAGCCAACTAGGCTTCTGGGAGCAGTACTTC.

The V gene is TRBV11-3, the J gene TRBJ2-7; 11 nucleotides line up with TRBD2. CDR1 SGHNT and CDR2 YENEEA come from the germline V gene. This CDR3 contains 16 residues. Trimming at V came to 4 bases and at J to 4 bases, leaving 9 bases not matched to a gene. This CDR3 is CASSSGGLAGGYEQYF. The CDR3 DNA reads TGTGCCAGCAGCTCAGGCGGCCTAGCGGGAGGATACGAGCAGTACTTC.

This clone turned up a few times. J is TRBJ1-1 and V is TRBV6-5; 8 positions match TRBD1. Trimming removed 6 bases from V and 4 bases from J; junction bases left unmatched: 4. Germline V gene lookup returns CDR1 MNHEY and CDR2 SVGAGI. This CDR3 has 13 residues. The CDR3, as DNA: TGTGCCAGCAGGTCGACAGGGGTCACTGAAGCTTTCTTT. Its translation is CASRSTGVTEAFF.

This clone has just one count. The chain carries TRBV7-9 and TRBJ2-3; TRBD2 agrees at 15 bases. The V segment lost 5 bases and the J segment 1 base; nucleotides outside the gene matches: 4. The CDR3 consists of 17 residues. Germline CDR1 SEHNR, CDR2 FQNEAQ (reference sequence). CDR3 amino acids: CASSHGLAGGGTDTQYF. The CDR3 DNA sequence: TGTGCCAGCAGCCACGGACTAGCGGGAGGGGGCACAGATACGCAGTATTTT.

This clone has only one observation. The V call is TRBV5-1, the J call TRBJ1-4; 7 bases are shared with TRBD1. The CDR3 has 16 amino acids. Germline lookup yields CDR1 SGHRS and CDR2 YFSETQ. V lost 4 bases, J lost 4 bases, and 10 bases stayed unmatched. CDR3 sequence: CASSLRQQGFNEKLFF. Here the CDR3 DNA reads TGCGCCAGCAGCCTTCGCCAACAGGGGTTTAATGAAAAACTGTTTTTT.

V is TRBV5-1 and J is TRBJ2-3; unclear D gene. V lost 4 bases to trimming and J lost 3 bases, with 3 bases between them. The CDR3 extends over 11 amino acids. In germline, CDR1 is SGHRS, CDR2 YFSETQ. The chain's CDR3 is CASSQTDTQYF. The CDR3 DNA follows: TGCGCCAGCAGCCAGACAGATACGCAGTATTTT.

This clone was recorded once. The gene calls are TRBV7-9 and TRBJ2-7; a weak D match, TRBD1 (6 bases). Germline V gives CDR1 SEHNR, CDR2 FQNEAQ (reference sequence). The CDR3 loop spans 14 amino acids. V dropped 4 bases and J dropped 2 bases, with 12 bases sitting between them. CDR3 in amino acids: CASSSGQSTYEQYF. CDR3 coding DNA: TGTGCCAGCAGCTCCGGACAGTCAACCTACGAGCAGTACTTC.

The CDR3: CASSTPRGGRSPNEQFF. CDR3 sequence (DNA): TGTGCCAGCAGTACCCCTCGGGGCGGGAGATCCCCAAATGAGCAGTTCTTC. V usage is TRBV27 and J usage is TRBJ2-1; 7 nucleotides agree with TRBD2. This CDR3 has 17 residues. The trim removed 5 bases at V and 7 bases at J, leaving 17 bases unmatched. CDR1 is MNHEY, CDR2 SMNVEV, per germline (reference sequence).

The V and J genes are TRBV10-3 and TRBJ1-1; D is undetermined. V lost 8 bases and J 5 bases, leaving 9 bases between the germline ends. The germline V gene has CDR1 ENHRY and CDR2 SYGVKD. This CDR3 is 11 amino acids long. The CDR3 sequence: CAIPEKTEAFF. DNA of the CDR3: TGTGCCATCCCGGAAAAGACTGAAGCTTTCTTT.

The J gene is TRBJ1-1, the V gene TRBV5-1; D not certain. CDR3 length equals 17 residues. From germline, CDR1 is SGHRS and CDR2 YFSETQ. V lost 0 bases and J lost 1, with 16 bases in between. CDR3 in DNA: TGCGCCAGCAGCTTGGTTTCTGACAACCGACGGAACACTGAAGCTTTCTTT. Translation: CASSLVSDNRRNTEAFF.

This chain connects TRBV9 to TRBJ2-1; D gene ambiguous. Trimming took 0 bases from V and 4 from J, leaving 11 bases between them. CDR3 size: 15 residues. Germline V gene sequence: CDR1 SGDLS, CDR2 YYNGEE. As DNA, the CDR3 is TGTGCCAGCAGCGTAGCTTCGGAAAATTACAATGAGCAGTTCTTC. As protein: CASSVASENYNEQFF.

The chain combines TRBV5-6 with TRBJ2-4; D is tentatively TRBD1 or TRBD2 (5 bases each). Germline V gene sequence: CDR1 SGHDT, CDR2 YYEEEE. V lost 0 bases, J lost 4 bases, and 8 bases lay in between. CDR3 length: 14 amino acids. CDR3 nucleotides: TGTGCCAGCAGCTTGGGAGGGGTGAAAAACATTCAGTACTTC. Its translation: CASSLGGVKNIQYF.

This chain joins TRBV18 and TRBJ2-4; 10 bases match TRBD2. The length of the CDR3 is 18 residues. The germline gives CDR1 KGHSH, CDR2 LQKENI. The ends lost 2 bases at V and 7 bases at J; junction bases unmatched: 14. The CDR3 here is CASSPKSASGGLGNIQYF. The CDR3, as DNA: TGTGCCAGCTCACCAAAGTCGGCTAGCGGGGGTCTGGGGAACATTCAGTACTTC.

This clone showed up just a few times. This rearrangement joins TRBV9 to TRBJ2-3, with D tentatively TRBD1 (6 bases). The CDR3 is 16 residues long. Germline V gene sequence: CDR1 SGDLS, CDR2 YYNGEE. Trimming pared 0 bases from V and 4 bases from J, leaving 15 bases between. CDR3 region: CASSVEGRGLADTQYF. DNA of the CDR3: TGTGCCAGCAGCGTAGAGGGCAGGGGTCTAGCAGATACGCAGTATTTT.

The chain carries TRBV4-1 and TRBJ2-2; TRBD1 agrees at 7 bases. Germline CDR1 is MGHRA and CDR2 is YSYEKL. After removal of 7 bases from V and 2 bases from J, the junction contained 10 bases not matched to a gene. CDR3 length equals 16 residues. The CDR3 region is CASKWRTGVNTGELFF. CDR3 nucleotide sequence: TGCGCCAGCAAGTGGAGGACAGGTGTTAACACCGGGGAGCTGTTTTTT.